The sequence of this TCR beta chain was determined in a study of cytomegalovirus exposure and HLA in healthy donors. Primers: 60 Vbeta forward and 13 Jbeta reverse. Method: immunoSEQ multiplex PCR; TCRdb's copy keeps in-frame clones and lacks some. In the table there are 90,000 to 130,000 clones, 79% of which are singletons. Germline assignment: CDR1 MNHNY and CDR2 SVGAGI (reference sequence). V was shortened by 11 bases and J by 5 bases, with 22 bases between the two germline ends. CDR3 length: 14 residues. This TCR came from a young man in good health and CMV-seropositive. Sequenced input: PBMCs. The chain combines TRBV6-6 with TRBJ2-7; weak D call: TRBD1 (5 bases). In DNA, the CDR3 is TGTGCCGCCTCCCCCCAGACAGATGCAAACGAGCAGTACTTC. Its translation is CAASPQTDANEQYF.